This T cell receptor beta chain derives from a study of T cells in Graves' hyperthyroidism and ophthalmopathy. The V and J ends lost 3 bases and 11 bases, in that order; junction bases with no gene match: 5. The CDR3 is 13 residues long. Germline CDR1 reads SGHDT; CDR2 reads YYEEEE. RNA transcripts gave rise to amplified TCR beta CDR3 regions. The HTBI primer set served for first-round RT-PCR of the TCR CDR3. A single record per CDR3 protein comes from TCRdb applying MiXCR to the multiplex PCR reads. This table has 650,000 to 850,000 distinct CDR3 sequences, around 20% appearing once. This clonotype was recorded many times. On the basis of clinical symptoms, serum thyroxine and TRAb, thyroid ultrasound and orbital computed tomography, diagnoses were made.

The rearrangement uses TRBV5-6 and TRBJ1-1, with 12 nucleotides matching TRBD1. The sequence came from a woman in her 50s with Graves' hyperthyroidism that later progressed to Graves' ophthalmopathy. Input material: blood. Here the CDR3 DNA reads TGTGCCAGCAGCTATGGGACAGGGGGCCAGGCTTTCTTT. This translates into CASSYGTGGQAFF.